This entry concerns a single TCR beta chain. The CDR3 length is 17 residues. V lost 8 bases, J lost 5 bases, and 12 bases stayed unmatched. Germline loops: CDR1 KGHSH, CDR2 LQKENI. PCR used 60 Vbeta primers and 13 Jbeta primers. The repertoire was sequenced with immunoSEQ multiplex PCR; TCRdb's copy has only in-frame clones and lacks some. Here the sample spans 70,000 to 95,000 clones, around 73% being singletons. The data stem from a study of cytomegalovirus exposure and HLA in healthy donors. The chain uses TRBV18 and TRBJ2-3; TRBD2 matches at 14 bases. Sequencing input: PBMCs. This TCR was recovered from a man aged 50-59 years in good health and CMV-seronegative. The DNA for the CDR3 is TGTGCCAGCGCCACCAGGACTAGCGGGGGGTTTGGAGATACGCAGTATTTT. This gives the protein CASATRTSGGFGDTQYF.